These 5 T cell receptor beta chains were sequenced from one sample in a study of blood T cells in healthy people across ages. It was with a sample-barcoded 5' primer and a J-beta primer mix that a second PCR of roughly 7 to 12 cycles was run. TCRdb recomputed calls from the 5' RACE reads with MiXCR, one row per CDR3 protein. The repertoire has 850,000 to 1,100,000 distinct CDR3 sequences, roughly two fifths of them found once; the top ten carry about 12%. Sequencing used blood. Every receptor here comes from a man between 18 and 35 years old in good health.

This clonotype was observed a few times. The chain couples TRBV4-3 to TRBJ1-2, with no clear D. There are 16 residues in the CDR3. The germline V gene has CDR1 LGHNA and CDR2 YSLEER. V dropped 0 bases and J dropped 2 bases, with 13 bases sitting between them. CDR3 in amino acids: CASSQDRERQNYGYTF. The CDR3, as DNA: TGCGCCAGCAGCCAAGATCGAGAAAGACAAAACTATGGCTACACCTTC.

This clonotype was seen a few times. V and J are TRBV5-8 and TRBJ1-5, with 7 bases fitting TRBD1. The length of the CDR3 is 16 residues. The trim removed 2 bases at V and 2 bases at J, leaving 7 bases unmatched. Germline-derived CDR1 and CDR2 are SGHTS and YDEGEE. CDR3 sequence: CASSFHRGWGNQPQHF. The CDR3, as DNA: TGTGCCAGCAGCTTTCACAGGGGTTGGGGCAATCAGCCCCAGCATTTT. The entire variable domain, with the rest obtained from reference TRBV5-8 and TRBJ1-5, is as follows: EAGVTQSPTHLIKTRGQQATLRCSPISGHTSVYWYQQALGLGLQFLLWYDEGEERNRGNFPPRFSGRQFPNYSSELNVNALELEDSALYLCASSFHRGWGNQPQHFGDGTRLSIL.

In its sample, this clonotype was seen a few times. The chain carries TRBV10-3 and TRBJ1-2; D is possibly TRBD1 (6 bases). The V gene's germline CDR1 is ENHRY and CDR2 SYGVKD. The CDR3 totals 14 residues. The V end lost 0 bases, the J end lost 8 bases, and 13 bases lay between the germline ends. In DNA, the CDR3 is TGTGCCATCAGTGAGTCGGACAGTGTATGGGGCTACACCTTC. Amino acid sequence: CAISESDSVWGYTF.

The chain uses TRBV7-2 and TRBJ1-1; D is unresolved. Trimming pared 5 bases from V and 11 bases from J, leaving 21 bases between. The CDR3 runs 14 residues. The germline CDR1 and CDR2 sequences are SGHTA and FQGNSA. DNA for the CDR3: TGTGCCAGCAGCCCATTTGAGGCAAATTGGTACGCTTTCTTT. Its translation: CASSPFEANWYAFF.

This clonotype showed up many times. The chain employs TRBV13 and TRBJ1-5; unclear D gene. The CDR3 runs to 13 residues. CDR1 and CDR2 (germline): PRHDT, FYEKMQ (reference sequence). V lost 3 bases and J 2 bases, leaving 5 bases between the germline ends. CDR3 protein: CASSFDGNQPQHF. CDR3 DNA: TGTGCCAGCAGCTTTGACGGCAATCAGCCCCAGCATTTT.